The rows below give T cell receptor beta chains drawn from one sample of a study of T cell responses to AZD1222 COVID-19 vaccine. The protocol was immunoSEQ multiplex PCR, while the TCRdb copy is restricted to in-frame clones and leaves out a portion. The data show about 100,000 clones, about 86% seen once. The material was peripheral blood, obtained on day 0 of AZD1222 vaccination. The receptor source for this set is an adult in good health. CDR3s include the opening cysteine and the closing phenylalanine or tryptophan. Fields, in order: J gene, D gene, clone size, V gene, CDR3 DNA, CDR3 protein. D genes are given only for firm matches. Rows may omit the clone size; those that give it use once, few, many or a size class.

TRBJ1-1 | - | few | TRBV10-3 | TGTGCCATCAGTGAGGCACGAGCTGCTGAAGCTTTCTTT | CAISEARAAEAFF
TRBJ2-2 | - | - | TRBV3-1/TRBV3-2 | TGTGCCAGCAGCCTCTGGGGGAGGAACACCGGGGAGCTGTTTTTT | CASSLWGRNTGELFF
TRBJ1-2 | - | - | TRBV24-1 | TGTGCCACCAAAGGGCAAACTCCCGGGACCGGCTACACCTTC | CATKGQTPGTGYTF
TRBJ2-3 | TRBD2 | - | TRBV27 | TGTGCCAGCAGTTTGGGGTCGGCGGGAGCAGATACGCAGTATTTT | CASSLGSAGADTQYF
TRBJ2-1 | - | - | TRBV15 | TGTGCCACCAGCAGGGCGAACAGTAATGAGCAGTTCTTC | CATSRANSNEQFF
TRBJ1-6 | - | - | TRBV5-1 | TGCGCCAGCAGCTTGTCAGCCGGAGATAATTCACCCCTCCACTTT | CASSLSAGDNSPLHF
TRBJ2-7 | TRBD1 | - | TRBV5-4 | TGTGCCAGCAGCCACCCAGGAGGACAGGGGGCGGGCGAGCAGTACTTC | CASSHPGGQGAGEQYF
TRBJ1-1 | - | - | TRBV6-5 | TGTGCCAGCAGTTACTCGGGGGGTTGGGGCACTGAAGCTTTCTTT | CASSYSGGWGTEAFF
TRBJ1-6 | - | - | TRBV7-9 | TGTGCCAGCAGCATCGGCGGACGGTATAATTCACCCCTCCACTTT | CASSIGGRYNSPLHF
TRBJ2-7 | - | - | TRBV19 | TGTGCCACCGGGACCTTCCTAGGGGGCGAGCAGTACTTC | CATGTFLGGEQYF
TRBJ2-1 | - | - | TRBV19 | TGTGCCAGTAGTGCTAGCAAGGAGAATGAGCAGTTCTTC | CASSASKENEQFF
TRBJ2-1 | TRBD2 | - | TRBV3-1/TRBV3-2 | TGTGCCAGCAGCCGCCGGGGGGGAGGTTCCTACAATGAGCAGTTCTTC | CASSRRGGGSYNEQFF
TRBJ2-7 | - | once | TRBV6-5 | TGTGCCAGCAGTTACGCCCTGGAAACCTACGAGCAGTACTTC | CASSYALETYEQYF
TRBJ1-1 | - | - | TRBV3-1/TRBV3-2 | TGTGCCAGCAGCCTGTGGGGGAACACTGAAGCTTTCTTT | CASSLWGNTEAFF
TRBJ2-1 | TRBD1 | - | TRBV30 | TGTGCCTGGACCACAGGATCGACAGGGGGCAATGAGCAGTTCTTC | CAWTTGSTGGNEQFF
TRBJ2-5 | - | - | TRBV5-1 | TGCGCCAGCAGCTTGGGTGGGCAGGCGGGGGAGACCCAGTACTTC | CASSLGGQAGETQYF